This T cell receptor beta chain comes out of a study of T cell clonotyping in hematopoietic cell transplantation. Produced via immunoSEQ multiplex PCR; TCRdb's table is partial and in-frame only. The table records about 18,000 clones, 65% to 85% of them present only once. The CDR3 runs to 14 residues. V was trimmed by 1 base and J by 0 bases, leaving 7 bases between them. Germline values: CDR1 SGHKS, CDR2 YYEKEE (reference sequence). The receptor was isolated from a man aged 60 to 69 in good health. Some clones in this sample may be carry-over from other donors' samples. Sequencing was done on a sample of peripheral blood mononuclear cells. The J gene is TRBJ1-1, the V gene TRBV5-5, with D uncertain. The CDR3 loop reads CASSLYLMNTEAFF. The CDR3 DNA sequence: TGTGCCAGCAGCTTGTACCTGATGAACACTGAAGCTTTCTTT.